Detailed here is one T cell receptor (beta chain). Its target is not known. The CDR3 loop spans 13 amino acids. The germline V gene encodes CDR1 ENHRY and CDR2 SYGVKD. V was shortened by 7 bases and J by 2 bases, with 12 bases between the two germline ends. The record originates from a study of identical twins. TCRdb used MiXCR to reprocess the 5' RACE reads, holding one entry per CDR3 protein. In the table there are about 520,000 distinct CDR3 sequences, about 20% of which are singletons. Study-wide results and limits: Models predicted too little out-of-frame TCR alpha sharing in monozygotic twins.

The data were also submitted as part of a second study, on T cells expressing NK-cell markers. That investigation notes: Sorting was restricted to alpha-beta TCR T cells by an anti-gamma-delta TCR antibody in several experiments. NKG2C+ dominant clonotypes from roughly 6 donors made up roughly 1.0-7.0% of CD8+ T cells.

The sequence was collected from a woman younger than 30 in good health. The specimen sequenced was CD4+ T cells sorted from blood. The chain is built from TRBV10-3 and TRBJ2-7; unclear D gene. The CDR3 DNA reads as TGTGCCATCACTCTAGGTCGAACCTACGAGCAGTACTTC. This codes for CAITLGRTYEQYF.